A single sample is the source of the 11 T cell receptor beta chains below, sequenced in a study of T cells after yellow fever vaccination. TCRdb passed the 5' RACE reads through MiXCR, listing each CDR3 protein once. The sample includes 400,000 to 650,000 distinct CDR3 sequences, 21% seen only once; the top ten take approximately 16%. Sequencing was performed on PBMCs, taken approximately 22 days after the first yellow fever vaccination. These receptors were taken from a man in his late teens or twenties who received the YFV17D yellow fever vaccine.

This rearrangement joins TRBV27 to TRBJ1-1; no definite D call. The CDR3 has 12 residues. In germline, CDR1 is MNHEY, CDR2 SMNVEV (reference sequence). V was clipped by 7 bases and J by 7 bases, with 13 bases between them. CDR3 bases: TGTGCCAGCATGGTGGTCGGAAGTGAAGCTTTCTTT. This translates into CASMVVGSEAFF.

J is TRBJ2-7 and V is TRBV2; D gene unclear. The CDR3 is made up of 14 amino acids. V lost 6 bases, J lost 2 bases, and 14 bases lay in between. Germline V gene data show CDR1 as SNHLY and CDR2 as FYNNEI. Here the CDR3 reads CASRTQKGTYEQYV. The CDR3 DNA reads TGTGCCAGCAGGACTCAGAAGGGAACCTACGAGCAGTACGTC.

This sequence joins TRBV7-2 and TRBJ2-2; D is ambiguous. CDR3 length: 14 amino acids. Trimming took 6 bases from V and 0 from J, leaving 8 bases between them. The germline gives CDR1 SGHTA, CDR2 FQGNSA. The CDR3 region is CASRSNANTGELFF. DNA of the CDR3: TGTGCCAGCAGATCAAACGCGAACACCGGGGAGCTGTTTTTT.

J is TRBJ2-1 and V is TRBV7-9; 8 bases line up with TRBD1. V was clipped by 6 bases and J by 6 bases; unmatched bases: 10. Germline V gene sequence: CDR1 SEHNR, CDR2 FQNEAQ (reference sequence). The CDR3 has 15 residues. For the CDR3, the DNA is TGTGCCAGCAGGACTTGGACAGGGCGGGTCAATGAGCAGTTCTTC. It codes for CASRTWTGRVNEQFF.

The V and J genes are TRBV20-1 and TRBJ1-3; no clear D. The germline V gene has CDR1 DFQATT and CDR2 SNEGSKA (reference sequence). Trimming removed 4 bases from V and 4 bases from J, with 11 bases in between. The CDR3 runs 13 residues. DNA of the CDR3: TGCAGTGCTACTGGACCCTTCGGAAACACCATATATTTT. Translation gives CSATGPFGNTIYF.

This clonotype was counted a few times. CDR3 in DNA: TGTGCCAGCAGTTCCGAGGGTTTCTACGAGCAGTACGTC. Protein: CASSSEGFYEQYV. This rearrangement joins TRBV6-2 or TRBV6-3 to TRBJ2-7; perhaps TRBD2 as D (5 bases). V lost 4 bases, J lost 3 bases, and 10 bases lay in between. This CDR3 spans 13 amino acids. Germline-derived CDR1 and CDR2 are MNHEY and SVGEGT.

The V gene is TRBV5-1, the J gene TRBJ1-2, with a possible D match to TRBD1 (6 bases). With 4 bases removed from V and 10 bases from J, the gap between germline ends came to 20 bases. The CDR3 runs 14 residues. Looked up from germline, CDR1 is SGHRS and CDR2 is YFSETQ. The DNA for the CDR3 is TGCGCCAGCAGCAACTCGCTGACAGGCTCTTTCTACACCTTC. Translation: CASSNSLTGSFYTF.

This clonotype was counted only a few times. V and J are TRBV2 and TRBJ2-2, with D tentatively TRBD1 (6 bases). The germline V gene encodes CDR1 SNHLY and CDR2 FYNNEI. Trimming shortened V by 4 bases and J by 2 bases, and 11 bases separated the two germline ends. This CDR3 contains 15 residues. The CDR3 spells CASSGQVRNTGELFF. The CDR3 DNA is TGTGCCAGCAGTGGACAGGTTAGAAACACCGGGGAGCTGTTTTTT.

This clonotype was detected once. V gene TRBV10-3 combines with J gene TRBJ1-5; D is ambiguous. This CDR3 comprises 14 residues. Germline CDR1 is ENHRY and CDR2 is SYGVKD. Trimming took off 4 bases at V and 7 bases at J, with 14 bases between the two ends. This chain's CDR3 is CAISVVGSEQPQHF. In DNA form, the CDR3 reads TGTGCCATCAGTGTGGTTGGGTCCGAACAGCCCCAGCATTTT.

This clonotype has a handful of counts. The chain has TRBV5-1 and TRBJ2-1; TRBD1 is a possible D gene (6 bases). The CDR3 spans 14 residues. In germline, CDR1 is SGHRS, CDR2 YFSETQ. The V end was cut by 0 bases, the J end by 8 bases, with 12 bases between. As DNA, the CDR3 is TGCGCCAGCAGCTTGGCCAGGGGAGTGTATGAGCAGTTCTTC. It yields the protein CASSLARGVYEQFF. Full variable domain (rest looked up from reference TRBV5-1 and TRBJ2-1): KAGVTQTPRYLIKTRGQQVTLSCSPISGHRSVSWYQQTPGQGLQFLFEYFSETQRNKGNFPGRFSGRQFSNSRSEMNVSTLELGDSALYLCASSLARGVYEQFFGPGTRLTVL.

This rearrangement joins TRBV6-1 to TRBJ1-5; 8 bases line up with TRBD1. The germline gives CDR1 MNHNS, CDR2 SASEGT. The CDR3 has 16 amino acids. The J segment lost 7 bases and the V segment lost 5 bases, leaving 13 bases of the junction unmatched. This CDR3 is CASSIRGPGGEQPQHF. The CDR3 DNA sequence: TGTGCCAGCAGTATAAGGGGCCCAGGGGGCGAACAGCCCCAGCATTTT.